This T cell receptor beta chain was observed in a study of cytomegalovirus exposure and HLA in healthy donors (dated by TCRdb to the late 2010s). Background for the entire study: An earlier analysis of roughly 610 of the donors reported under 300 Gb of sequence data and 90 million to 120 million unique TCR beta sequences obtained from roughly 180 million T cells. An early release that covered about 600 HLA-typed donors contained around 300 gigabases of sequencing data and roughly 84 million unique TCR sequences. Of the 398 genotyped donors, approximately 80% fell in the genetic ancestry cluster associated with self-reported Caucasian donors. The study aimed to test whether signatures of past pathogen exposure could be identified by cataloging public T cell receptors. Using immunosequencing, the study profiled T cell repertoires from 666 subjects and related those repertoires to cytomegalovirus serostatus. Along with the roughly 710-subject first cohort, a separate validation cohort of over a hundred different subjects was used. To predict cytomegalovirus infection status, the study brought together high-throughput TCR immunosequencing, statistical association of individual TCRs with disease status, and machine learning. To study patterns of TCR occurrence, a later analysis re-analyzed previously published TCR beta repertoires from around 670 donors and added high-resolution HLA genotyping. Rather than drawing on any new phenotypic data, the later analysis identified candidate immune exposures from TCR beta sequences and the way those sequences occurred across donors. An earlier analysis of around 640 of the donors used high-throughput TCR beta sequencing to judge whether each TCR beta V gene segment behaved as functional or pseudogenic. Alongside the repertoire data, information on donor age, sex, ethnicity and CMV serostatus was compiled. A later genetic analysis used genome-wide SNP genotypes for about three fifths of the 666 donors, treating that subset as a discovery cohort. Every discovery cohort repertoire had been produced on one sequencing platform. Class I and class II HLA loci were covered by the typing at four-digit resolution. Typing coverage differed by locus: A, B, C, DRB1 and DQB1 were typed in roughly 620-630 donors, DQA1 in 500 to 550, DPA1 in around 610, and DPB1 in roughly 470. Roughly five DR-DQ haplotypes were handled as single units for association and clustering because linkage in the cohort was strong. Among 300 to 500 genotyped donors of the cohort, an average of around 250,000 unique TCR beta nucleotide sequences was sequenced per donor, of which approximately 19% were non-productive.

Inclusive of the bounding cysteine and phenylalanine, the CDR3 is 14 residues long. Of all the DNA, just the CDR3 is kept, 42 bases in frame from base 1. Trimming removed 5 bases from V and 0 bases from J, leaving 10 bases between the germline ends. CDR1 and CDR2 are drawn from the germline V gene (reference sequence): LNHDA, SQIVND. Regarding this clone: The clone's antigen remains unknown. Base qualities are not recorded, but no much larger clone differs from it by a single base.

Broad study findings and their caveats: At a false discovery rate of 0.05, a later analysis linked fewer than 20,000 TCR beta sequences to specific HLA alleles. In a later genetic analysis, fewer N-insertions in productive TCRs were reported among donors in an Asian-associated ancestry cluster than the 666-donor mean. A further reported finding was that TCR beta sequences accurately predicted the HLA-A and HLA-B alleles for most subjects in the first cohort. In this cohort, only TCR beta chains were sequenced, and detectable features were limited by the absence of alpha or paired-chain data. In a later genetic analysis, a missense DCLRE1C variant was associated with V-gene and J-gene trimming of TCR beta chains, and the association was replicated in an independent cohort. Linkage disequilibrium might explain the correlated functional status among segregating V segments, but an unknown experimental factor could not be excluded. Immune exposure information for the cohort was limited to CMV serostatus. Sequencing depth was assumed to be roughly uniform across donors in the presence/absence analyses, though that assumption may not hold. A cluster of highly shared sequence variants was judged likely to be a technical artifact of the sequencing pipeline. Because counts were too low, approximately 15 rarely observed V segments, including chromosome 9 orphons, were excluded from the earlier analysis of 587 of the donors. Some IMGT-functional V segments, including TRBV6-2 and TRBV6-3, could not be told apart with the 87-base-pair reads, so those segments were excluded. The classifier was reported to diagnose cytomegalovirus status with high specificity and sensitivity in both the original and validation cohorts. In a later analysis, several top co-occurrence clusters were reported to appear linked to parvovirus B19, influenza, CMV and Epstein-Barr virus. A later analysis found that HLA-associated TCR beta chains were more clonally expanded and had lower generation probabilities than equally common non-associated chains. In the study, about 150 TCR beta chains were listed as associated with cytomegalovirus. When HLA alleles, especially DR and DQ, strongly co-occurred, attributing TCR associations to individual alleles was difficult. In a later analysis, TCR association rates were found to vary across HLA loci, with the most associated TCRs seen for DRB1 alleles and the fewest for HLA-C alleles. According to a later analysis, most CMV-associated TCR beta chains appeared to be HLA-restricted, and the HLA associations seemed to be driven largely by CMV exposure. Across donors, most TCR sequences were observed very rarely, whereas some public TCRs were present in many individuals. Broadly in line with IMGT annotations, most TCR beta V segments showed up in productive rearrangements about 87% or about 30% of the time in an earlier analysis of some 590 of the donors. In vitro tests confirmed that a few of the cytomegalovirus-associated TCR beta chains recognize cytomegalovirus antigens. Because some donors lacked HLA typing at each locus, the association tests relied only on the typed subset. The authors suggested that the approach could potentially be generalized to other disease states and immunological phenotypes.

The cohort comprised several hundred healthy bone marrow donors. At the time of sampling, every cohort member was nominally healthy, though immune exposures that went unrecorded were likely present. The donor tested CMV seropositive, placing the donor among the approximately 290 seropositive members of the cohort. Each donor provided a peripheral blood sample, and peripheral blood mononuclear cells were used for TCR beta sequencing. Genomic DNA was extracted from the blood cell samples with the Qiagen DNeasy Blood Extraction Kit. The method was the immunoSEQ multiplex PCR assay. For the multiplex PCR, a mixture combining 60 forward primers for TCR Vbeta segments and 13 reverse primers for TCR Jbeta segments was used. Amplification of the CDR3 region of rearranged TCR beta genes was performed with a multiplex PCR assay on genomic DNA. On the Illumina HiSeq System, the amplified TCR beta libraries were sequenced as 87-base-pair reads. The original pipeline was this. A later analysis counted 65 million to 90 million unique TCR beta chains across the 670 or so repertoires, and around 9.9 million of these chains were shared by at least two donors. A nearest-neighbor algorithm error-corrected the raw reads and collapsed the reads into unique sequences, merging closely related sequences to remove PCR and sequencing errors. V, D and J gene segments were assigned by aligning CDR3 sequences to IMGT reference sequences. For a sequence to be retained, at least a six-nucleotide match to both a V gene segment and a J gene segment was required. Rearrangements were classified as productive when the CDR3 lacked stop codons and remained in frame with V and J, and all other rearrangements were classified as non-productive. CDR3 was defined according to IMGT convention as the region running from the second conserved V-encoded cysteine to the conserved J-encoded phenylalanine. Sequences without an unambiguous match to a single V gene segment were excluded from the earlier analysis of almost 600 of the donors. In an earlier analysis of a few hundred of the donors, V segments were called functional above 56.7% productive rearrangements and were called segregating when the between-donor standard deviation exceeded 5%. A statistical classification framework was developed to diagnose cytomegalovirus status using the catalog of TCR beta chain sequences. V and J gene assignment, in a later analysis, came from comparing TCR nucleotide sequences with IMGT/GENE-DB human TR gene sequences. Using the TCRdist pipeline, a later analysis assigned CDR3 sequences along with most-parsimonious VDJ recombination scenarios. In a later analysis, each TCR beta chain was defined by its CDR3 amino acid sequence together with its V-gene family, and reads lacking a unique V-gene family were excluded. A later analysis removed 592 highly shared, low-generation-probability nucleotide sequences to deal with suspected cross-contamination and a sequencing artifact. In a later analysis, a clonal expansion index was calculated for each public chain from normalized within-repertoire ranks of inferred template counts. In a later analysis, generation probabilities were computed with a VDJ recombination model fitted to out-of-frame rearrangements, and the resulting probabilities were checked against IGoR. In a later analysis, hypergeometric tests were used to score TCR-TCR, TCR-HLA and TCR-CMV co-occurrence, with a repertoire-size bias correction applied to TCR pairs. False discovery rates were estimated in a later analysis by permuting HLA or CMV assignments 20 times. In a later analysis, co-occurring TCRs were grouped with DBSCAN, and TCRdist sequence similarity was added when clustering was performed within HLA-allele-positive subsets. Co-occurrence clustering excluded repertoires with fewer than 30,000 or more than 120,000 public chains, plus five with anomalous nucleotide sharing. What TCRdb holds here is the immuneACCESS table cut down to in-frame rearrangements. Part of the clones is not present; checked against another copy, under half of the missing clones reflect an unresolved V gene, and the others are unexplained. The DNA gave D and trimming, while V, J and clone size come from that table. In this sample the table shows 100,000 to 150,000 clones, about two thirds of which occur a single time. The top ten clonotypes cover approximately 2.6% of the sample.

Source material: PBMCs. The clonotype comes from a woman aged 60-75 years in good health and CMV-seropositive. The chain joins TRBV19 to TRBJ1-1, with the D gene call left open. CDR3 region: CASSLARLNTEAFF. The DNA sequence follows: TGTGCCAGTAGTCTGGCCAGGCTGAACACTGAAGCTTTCTTT.